This TCR beta chain was identified during a study of blood T cell repertoires in COVID-19. Study details: Samples taken during acute and convalescent COVID-19 were collected in the United States, Italy and Spain. Nucleic acid was either cDNA or gDNA, and it came from T cells, B-cell-depleted T cells, or PBMCs.

V trimming: 2 bases; J trimming: 3 bases; junction bases outside the gene matches: 11. This CDR3 is 17 amino acids long. Germline V CDR1 and CDR2: SGHRS, YFSETQ. The assay was immunoSEQ multiplex PCR, and TCRdb's table has in-frame clones only and misses some. The profile shows 230,000 or so clones, roughly 89% of them singletons. Source material: peripheral blood. This receptor was obtained from a woman between 35 and 50 years old who had recovered from COVID-19. The rearrangement links TRBV5-1 to TRBJ2-3; TRBD2 matches at 8 bases. CDR3 bases: TGCGCCAGCAGCTTAGGAGCGGGGGCTGGGGGGACAGATACGCAGTATTTT. This encodes CASSLGAGAGGTDTQYF.